This is a list of T cell receptor beta chains from one sample in a study of CD8+ T cells in alopecia areata. The data were produced by immunoSEQ multiplex PCR, yet TCRdb's version contains in-frame clones alone and is incomplete. The table includes 120,000 to 150,000 clones, about nine tenths detected once. Sequences were derived from CD8+ T cells sorted from blood, sampled at week 0. These receptor sequences come from a human donor with alopecia areata. Each CDR3 is given with its conserved first and last residue. D genes are given only for firm matches. Some rows mark clone size as missing; the rest say once, few, many or name a class of expanded clone.

v_gene	d_gene	len	abundance	j_gene	CDR3aa	CDR3nt
TRBV29-1	TRBD2	15	.	TRBJ2-1	CSVDVASGRVHEQFF	TGCAGCGTTGATGTGGCTAGCGGGAGAGTCCATGAGCAGTTCTTC
TRBV7-9	.	16	.	TRBJ2-7	CASSHDILIDFDEQYF	TGTGCCAGCAGCCACGATATACTCATAGACTTCGACGAGCAGTACTTC
TRBV9	TRBD2	16	.	TRBJ2-1	CASRKEASGMIYEQFF	TGTGCCAGCAGGAAGGAGGCTAGCGGGATGATCTATGAGCAGTTCTTC
TRBV19	TRBD1	15	few	TRBJ1-2	CASSQRDRVNYGYTF	TGTGCCAGTAGCCAGAGGGACAGGGTGAACTATGGCTACACCTTC
TRBV11-2	TRBD2	19	.	TRBJ2-3	CASSPGRGALILPLGTQYF	TGTGCCAGCAGCCCAGGGAGGGGAGCCCTTATCCTCCCCTTAGGTACGCAGTATTTT
TRBV27	.	16	.	TRBJ2-1	CASKSRLDLLYNEQFF	TGTGCCAGCAAGAGCAGGTTGGACCTTCTATACAATGAGCAGTTCTTC
TRBV7-7	.	15	.	TRBJ2-5	CASSLVRGGQETQYF	TGTGCTAGCAGCTTAGTCCGCGGAGGGCAAGAGACCCAGTACTTC
TRBV5-1	.	14	.	TRBJ2-1	CASSFWIARDEQFF	TGCGCCAGCAGCTTCTGGATAGCGCGGGATGAGCAGTTCTTC
TRBV11-2	.	15	few	TRBJ1-1	CASSPPGGMNTEAFF	TGTGCCAGCAGCCCACCCGGGGGGATGAACACTGAAGCTTTCTTT
TRBV5-1	.	13	.	TRBJ1-1	CASSLWGTSEAFF	TGCGCCAGCAGCTTGTGGGGGACCTCTGAAGCTTTCTTT
TRBV29-1	.	12	.	TRBJ2-7	CSVEEGRHEQYF	TGCAGCGTTGAAGAGGGCAGGCACGAGCAGTACTTC
TRBV5-6	TRBD2	16	once	TRBJ2-1	CASSWAGGPGDNEQFF	TGTGCCAGCAGCTGGGCGGGGGGCCCAGGAGACAATGAGCAGTTCTTC
TRBV11-2	TRBD2	18	.	TRBJ2-7	CASSWARATSGISYEQYF	TGTGCCAGCAGCTGGGCTCGGGCGACTAGCGGTATCTCCTACGAGCAGTACTTC
TRBV19	.	13	few	TRBJ2-7	CASSDGPGYEQYF	TGTGCCAGTAGCGACGGCCCGGGCTACGAGCAGTACTTC
TRBV7-6	.	16	.	TRBJ1-1	CASRADLRALNTEAFF	TGTGCCAGCAGGGCCGACCTCAGGGCCTTGAACACTGAAGCTTTCTTT
TRBV29-1	TRBD2	18	few	TRBJ2-1	CSVEDPGLAGGWVDEQFF	TGCAGCGTTGAAGATCCGGGACTAGCGGGAGGGTGGGTCGATGAGCAGTTCTTC
TRBV5-1	.	14	.	TRBJ1-5	CASSEGGSNQPQHF	TGCGCCAGCAGCGAGGGGGGGAGCAATCAGCCCCAGCATTTT
TRBV30	TRBD1	13	once	TRBJ1-2	CAWSPGTGLGYTF	TGTGCCTGGAGCCCCGGGACAGGGCTTGGCTACACCTTC
TRBV7-9	TRBD1	15	.	TRBJ2-1	CASSLSGGFSNEQFF	TGTGCCAGCAGCTTATCAGGGGGTTTTAGCAATGAGCAGTTCTTC
TRBV27	TRBD1	15	few	TRBJ2-7	CASSPTGGAPYEQYF	TGTGCCAGCAGTCCGACAGGGGGCGCGCCCTACGAGCAGTACTTC
TRBV4-1	TRBD2	16	.	TRBJ2-3	CASSPGGSGRVDTQYF	TGCGCCAGCAGCCCCGGAGGTAGCGGGAGGGTAGATACGCAGTATTTT
TRBV27	TRBD1	15	.	TRBJ1-3	CASRGQGMWGNTIYF	TGTGCCAGCAGGGGACAGGGTATGTGGGGAAACACCATATATTTT
TRBV6-4	.	16	.	TRBJ1-1	CASSPSIGHWNTEAFF	TGTGCCAGCAGTCCCTCAATAGGGCACTGGAACACTGAAGCTTTCTTT
TRBV28	.	12	.	TRBJ2-1	CASSPPGNEQFF	TGTGCCAGCAGCCCACCGGGGAATGAGCAGTTCTTC
TRBV6-6	.	14	few	TRBJ2-7	CASSYSGDQGEQYF	TGTGCCAGCAGTTACTCGGGGGATCAGGGGGAGCAGTACTTC
TRBV5-4	TRBD1	15	once	TRBJ2-3	CASSFWTGDTDTQYF	TGTGCCAGCAGCTTTTGGACAGGGGACACAGATACGCAGTATTTT
TRBV5-1	TRBD1	14	.	TRBJ2-2	CASRTGQDAGELFF	TGCGCCAGCAGGACGGGACAGGACGCCGGGGAGCTGTTTTTT
TRBV16	.	16	.	TRBJ1-4	CASSQSRGIPNEKLFF	TGTGCCAGCAGCCAATCGCGGGGAATCCCAAATGAAAAACTGTTTTTT
TRBV11-2	.	14	.	TRBJ2-7	CASSLYGQSYEQYF	TGTGCCAGCAGCTTATATGGACAGTCCTACGAGCAGTACTTC
TRBV9	.	13	.	TRBJ2-1	CASSVAVPDEQFF	TGTGCCAGCAGCGTAGCTGTACCCGATGAGCAGTTCTTC
TRBV30	.	14	.	TRBJ1-2	CAWGRQDLRDGYTF	TGTGCCTGGGGTAGACAGGACCTGCGGGATGGCTACACCTTC